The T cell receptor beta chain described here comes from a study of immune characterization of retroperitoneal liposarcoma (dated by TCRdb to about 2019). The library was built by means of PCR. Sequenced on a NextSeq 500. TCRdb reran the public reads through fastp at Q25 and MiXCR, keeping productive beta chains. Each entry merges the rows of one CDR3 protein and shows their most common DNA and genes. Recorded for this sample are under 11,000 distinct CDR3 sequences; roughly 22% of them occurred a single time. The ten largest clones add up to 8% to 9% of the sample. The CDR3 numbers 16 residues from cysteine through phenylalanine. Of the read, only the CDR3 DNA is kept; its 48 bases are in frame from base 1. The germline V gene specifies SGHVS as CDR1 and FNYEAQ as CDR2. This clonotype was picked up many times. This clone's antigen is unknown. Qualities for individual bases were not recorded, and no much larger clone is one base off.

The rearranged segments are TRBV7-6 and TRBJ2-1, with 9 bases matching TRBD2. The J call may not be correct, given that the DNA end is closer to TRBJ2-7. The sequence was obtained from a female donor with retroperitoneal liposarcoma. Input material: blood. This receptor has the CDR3 CASSTPGLASLNEQYF. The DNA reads TGTGCCAGCAGCACGCCGGGACTAGCATCACTTAATGAGCAGTACTTC.